These 22 T cell receptor beta chains came from one sample sequenced in a study of blood T cells in healthy people across ages. Using a J-beta primer mix together with a sample-barcoded 5' primer, a second PCR was run for roughly 6 to 12 cycles. TCRdb re-derived calls from the 5' RACE reads in MiXCR, one entry per CDR3 protein. The sample shows approximately 670,000 distinct CDR3 sequences, approximately 40% of them seen only once. The sample comprised blood. These receptors came from an elderly man in good health.

The genes are TRBV20-1 and TRBJ2-1; D perhaps matches TRBD1 (6 bases). CDR3 length: 14 residues. In germline, CDR1 is DFQATT, CDR2 SNEGSKA (reference sequence). Trimming pared 6 bases from V and 7 bases from J, leaving 19 bases between. Here the CDR3 reads CSATLVLQGNEQFF. In DNA form, the CDR3 reads TGCAGTGCGACCCTCGTCCTACAGGGTAATGAGCAGTTCTTC.

This chain links TRBV29-1 with TRBJ2-7; tentative D call: TRBD1 (6 bases). V was trimmed by 7 bases and J by 4 bases, leaving 14 bases between them. The CDR3 covers 12 residues. Looked up from germline, CDR1 is SQVTM and CDR2 is ANQGSEA. The CDR3 bases are TGCAGCGGGGGGCAGAATATATACGAGCAGTACTTC. Translated, it gives CSGGQNIYEQYF.

This clonotype was counted many times. The V gene is TRBV7-2, the J gene TRBJ2-1; possible D gene TRBD2, 5 bases. Deletions cut 5 bases from V and 8 bases from J, with 16 bases between. The CDR3 contains 14 residues. Germline CDR1 and CDR2: SGHTA and FQGNSA. CDR3 sequence (DNA): TGTGCCAGCAGCCCCCCCCCCAGGCGGGATGAGCAGTTCTTC. Translating it yields CASSPPPRRDEQFF.

This clonotype was seen only a few times. V usage is TRBV7-9 and J usage is TRBJ2-1, with TRBD1 as a possible D gene (5 bases). The germline V gene encodes CDR1 SEHNR and CDR2 FQNEAQ (reference sequence). Between the trimmed V and J ends, which lost 10 bases and 7 bases, there was a span of 17 bases. The length of the CDR3 is 13 residues. The CDR3 sequence: CATVTQGRNEQFF. The CDR3 DNA sequence: TGTGCCACCGTAACGCAGGGCCGTAATGAGCAGTTCTTC. The whole variable domain, filled in from reference TRBV7-9 and TRBJ2-1, reads DTGVSQNPRHKITKRGQNVTFRCDPISEHNRLYWYRQTLGQGPEFLTYFQNEAQLEKSRLLSDRFSAERPKGSFSTLEIQRTEQGDSAMYLCATVTQGRNEQFFGPGTRLTVL.

This chain connects TRBV27 to TRBJ2-5; perhaps TRBD1 as D (7 bases). CDR3 length: 13 residues. Trimming took 6 bases from V and 7 from J, leaving 15 bases between them. Germline CDR1 reads MNHEY; CDR2 reads SMNVEV (reference sequence). CDR3 loop: CASRTGVGGTQYF. In DNA form, the CDR3 reads TGTGCCAGCAGAACAGGGGTCGGGGGGACCCAGTACTTC.

The CDR3 sequence is CASSRPGYTF. The CDR3 region has the DNA TGTGCCAGCAGCCGGCCCGGCTACACCTTC. The J gene is TRBJ1-2, the V gene TRBV28; D not resolved. The germline gives CDR1 MDHEN, CDR2 SYDVKM. The CDR3 runs 10 residues. Trimming shortened V by 6 bases and J by 8 bases, and 7 bases separated the two germline ends.

This clonotype was detected a few times. V and J are TRBV4-2 and TRBJ2-7; 9 bases match TRBD2. Trimming took 2 bases from V and 2 from J; bases not matched to a gene: 4. The CDR3 totals 15 residues. CDR1 LGHNA and CDR2 YNFKEQ come from the germline V gene. In nucleotides, the CDR3 is TGTGCCAGCAGCCAAAGGACTAGCGAGACCTACGAGCAGTACTTC. It yields the protein CASSQRTSETYEQYF.

The V and J genes are TRBV7-2 and TRBJ2-5, with D unresolved. The CDR3 is made up of 12 amino acids. CDR1 and CDR2 from the germline V gene are SGHTA and FQGNSA. Deletions cut 5 bases from V and 11 bases from J, with 15 bases between. The CDR3 sequence: CASSKFGSEQYF. CDR3 nucleotide sequence: TGTGCCAGCAGCAAATTCGGTAGTGAGCAGTACTTC.

This clonotype was picked up many times. This sequence joins TRBV5-1 and TRBJ2-7; a weak D match, TRBD1 (7 bases). This CDR3 is 13 amino acids long. The germline V gene has CDR1 SGHRS and CDR2 YFSETQ. Trimming removed 4 bases at V and 7 bases at J, with 15 bases between. The CDR3 here is CASSAGQQGEQYF. The CDR3 DNA reads TGCGCCAGCAGCGCGGGACAGCAAGGGGAGCAGTACTTC.

This clonotype has at least ten counts. This rearrangement joins TRBV7-2 to TRBJ2-7; D gene ambiguous. The CDR3 extends over 13 amino acids. Trimming removed 5 bases from V and 4 bases from J, with 12 bases in between. Germline assignment: CDR1 SGHTA and CDR2 FQGNSA. The CDR3 region is CASSRSTVYEQYF. The CDR3 DNA reads as TGTGCCAGCAGCCGCTCGACCGTTTACGAGCAGTACTTC.

This clonotype was detected only a few times. The rearrangement joins TRBV6-2 or TRBV6-3 to TRBJ2-5, with 7 bases that match TRBD1. Germline trimming cut 8 bases from V and 1 base from J; bases unmatched to any gene: 4. Germline V lookup: CDR1 MNHEY, CDR2 SVGEGT. CDR3 length equals 13 residues. The CDR3 region has the DNA TGTGCCAGCGTTCGGACAGGCCAAGAGACCCAGTACTTC. The encoded protein is CASVRTGQETQYF.

The rearrangement links TRBV2 to TRBJ2-5; D not resolved. The J call may be wrong; the DNA end is better matched by TRBJ2-7. This CDR3 has 13 amino acids. The germline CDR1 and CDR2 sequences are SNHLY and FYNNEI. This chain's CDR3 is CASSAQLSYEQYF. In nucleotides, the CDR3 is TGTGCCAGCAGTGCCCAACTTAGCTACGAGCAGTACTTC.

The chain is built from TRBV6-1 and TRBJ1-5; no firm D call. V lost 6 bases and J lost 1, with 19 bases in between. Germline V lookup: CDR1 MNHNS, CDR2 SASEGT. The CDR3 is 17 residues long. The CDR3 spells CASRGRTVRSSNQPQHF. CDR3 bases: TGTGCCAGCAGGGGAAGAACGGTCAGGTCAAGCAATCAGCCCCAGCATTTT.

Only a few counts were recorded for this clonotype. J is TRBJ2-7 and V is TRBV3-1; 7 bases align to TRBD2. The V gene's germline CDR1 is LGHDT and CDR2 YNNKEL (reference sequence). The CDR3 has 16 amino acids. Trimming cost V 1 base and J 1 base; bases outside gene matches: 7. CDR3 in DNA: TGTGCCAGCAGCCAAGTGGCTAGCGGAGGTTCCTACGAGCAGTACTTC. Translating gives CASSQVASGGSYEQYF.

This chain connects TRBV3-1 to TRBJ2-2, with D possibly TRBD1 on 6 matching bases. CDR1 LGHDT and CDR2 YNNKEL come from the germline V gene (reference sequence). The V end was cut by 4 bases, the J end by 3 bases, with 9 bases between. This CDR3 spans 14 amino acids. The CDR3 nucleotides read TGTGCCAGCAGCCCCGGACAGTACACCGGGGAGCTGTTTTTT. This encodes CASSPGQYTGELFF.

CDR3 region: CASSFRSGEQYF. The CDR3 coding sequence is TGTGCCAGCAGCTTCAGAAGCGGCGAGCAGTACTTC. The chain uses TRBV5-4 and TRBJ2-7, with TRBD2 as a possible D gene (5 bases). The CDR3 sequence is 12 residues long. Germline lookup yields CDR1 SGHNT and CDR2 YYREEE (reference sequence). Trimming removed 2 bases at V and 6 bases at J, with 9 bases between.

This clonotype was observed a few times. The chain carries TRBV4-3 and TRBJ1-4; D not resolved. The germline gives CDR1 LGHNA, CDR2 YSLEER. Trimming stripped 1 base from V and 11 bases from J, with 14 bases between. CDR3 length equals 14 residues. The CDR3: CASSQASQAVKLFF. CDR3 nucleotides: TGCGCCAGCAGCCAAGCCTCCCAGGCAGTTAAACTGTTTTTT.

The rearrangement uses TRBV7-9 and TRBJ2-1; D is possibly TRBD1 (6 bases). Germline CDR1 and CDR2: SEHNR and FQNEAQ (reference sequence). The V and J ends lost 8 bases and 2 bases respectively, with 13 bases between them. CDR3 size: 14 residues. The CDR3 spells CASLPGDPYNEQFF. The DNA for the CDR3 is TGTGCCAGCCTACCAGGGGACCCCTACAATGAGCAGTTCTTC.

This clonotype was observed a single time. The rearrangement joins TRBV28 to TRBJ2-3; D unclear. V was trimmed by 6 bases and J by 1 base, leaving 14 bases between them. The CDR3 sequence is 15 residues long. Germline V gene data show CDR1 as MDHEN and CDR2 as SYDVKM. CDR3 nucleotide sequence: TGTGCCAGCAGCACAAGACTCTCCGGCACAGATACGCAGTATTTT. Its protein is CASSTRLSGTDTQYF.

The V gene is TRBV20-1, the J gene TRBJ2-5; 9 positions match TRBD2. Germline V gene sequence: CDR1 DFQATT, CDR2 SNEGSKA (reference sequence). V lost 5 bases to trimming and J lost 5 bases; unmatched junction nucleotides: 6. The CDR3 has 13 residues. CDR3 amino acids: CSARTSDRETQYF. The CDR3 DNA follows: TGCAGTGCTCGGACTAGCGACCGGGAGACCCAGTACTTC.

J is TRBJ2-5 and V is TRBV6-2 or TRBV6-3; D is unresolved. CDR3 size: 12 residues. Germline loops: CDR1 MNHEY, CDR2 SVGEGT. V dropped 3 bases and J dropped 11 bases, with 13 bases sitting between them. The CDR3, as DNA: TGTGCCAGCAGTTATTCGTCCTCGGAGCAGTACTTC. Translating gives CASSYSSSEQYF.

The V gene is TRBV2, the J gene TRBJ1-1, with unresolved D. Trimming stripped 0 bases from V and 7 bases from J, with 9 bases between. Germline values: CDR1 SNHLY, CDR2 FYNNEI. The CDR3 contains 13 residues. The CDR3 DNA sequence: TGTGCCAGCAGTGAAGCTAGAGATCTTGAAGCTTTCTTT. Translated: CASSEARDLEAFF.